What follows are 15 T cell receptor beta chains derived from one specimen sequenced in a study of tissue T cells after allogeneic stem cell transplantation. Method: immunoSEQ multiplex PCR; TCRdb's copy keeps in-frame clones and lacks some. This table has about 43,000 clones, roughly 92% appearing once. The sequences come from blood, collected before transplantation. The receptors originated from a woman aged 35-70 years who later had graft-versus-host disease after an allogeneic stem cell transplant.

The genes are TRBV11-2 and TRBJ2-3, with TRBD2 matching over 11 bases. This CDR3 region has 17 residues. Germline lookup yields CDR1 SGHAT and CDR2 FQNNGV. After removal of 2 bases from V and 0 bases from J, the junction contained 4 bases not matched to a gene. Here the CDR3 reads CASSLITSGGSTDTQYF. The CDR3, as DNA: TGTGCCAGCAGCTTAATTACTAGCGGGGGTAGCACAGATACGCAGTATTTT.

This chain links TRBV5-6 with TRBJ2-7; D is possibly TRBD1 or TRBD2 (5 bases each). This CDR3 is 12 amino acids long. The V gene lost 4 bases and the J gene lost 6 bases, with 11 bases spanning the gap. The germline V gene encodes CDR1 SGHDT and CDR2 YYEEEE. Written as DNA, the CDR3 is TGTGCCAGCAGCATTGGGACGACCGAGCAGTACTTC. Encoded protein: CASSIGTTEQYF.

V usage is TRBV19 and J usage is TRBJ2-1, with D possibly matching TRBD1 (5 bases). This CDR3 contains 15 residues. Germline V CDR1 and CDR2: LNHDA, SQIVND (reference sequence). The V and J ends lost 0 bases and 10 bases respectively, with 16 bases between them. The CDR3 coding sequence is TGTGCCAGTAGTATAGATATGGCAGGGCCTCGAGAGCAGTTCTTC. This codes for CASSIDMAGPREQFF.

The sample holds one count of this clone. The chain has TRBV15 and TRBJ2-5, with D unresolved. Trimming shortened V by 1 base and J by 7 bases, and 13 bases separated the two germline ends. The germline V gene has CDR1 LNHNV and CDR2 YYDKDF (reference sequence). The CDR3 loop spans 14 amino acids. CDR3 DNA: TGTGCCACCAGCAGAGCGAGGCAGTTGGGGACCCAGTACTTC. This encodes CATSRARQLGTQYF.

The chain is built from TRBV4-3 and TRBJ1-2; 7 bases match TRBD1. The CDR3 runs to 16 residues. Germline V CDR1 and CDR2: LGHNA, YSLEER. The ends lost 0 bases at V and 6 bases at J; junction bases unmatched: 10. The CDR3 coding sequence is TGCGCCAGCAGCCAAGATAGGGCAGGGGGGGTAAATGGCTACACCTTC. Protein: CASSQDRAGGVNGYTF.

V gene TRBV6-5 combines with J gene TRBJ2-1, with unresolved D. Germline assignment: CDR1 MNHEY and CDR2 SVGAGI. Trimming removed 2 bases from V and 1 base from J, with 9 bases in between. The CDR3 covers 15 residues. The CDR3 nucleotides are TGTGCCAGCAGTTACGCCGACGGGTCCTACAATGAGCAGTTCTTC. Amino acid sequence: CASSYADGSYNEQFF.

This chain links TRBV9 with TRBJ2-2; 8 bases line up with TRBD2. The CDR3 runs 16 residues. The V and J ends lost 0 bases and 2 bases, in that order; junction bases with no gene match: 3. CDR1 SGDLS and CDR2 YYNGEE come from the germline V gene. CDR3 DNA: TGTGCCAGCAGCGTAGACAGCGGGAGAAACACCGGGGAGCTGTTTTTT. It codes for CASSVDSGRNTGELFF.

CDR3 region: CASSQGTARVTEKLFF. CDR3 DNA sequence: TGCGCCAGCAGCCAAGGAACGGCCAGAGTAACTGAAAAACTGTTTTTT. This rearrangement joins TRBV4-3 to TRBJ1-4; no definite D call. V lost 1 base to trimming and J lost 7 bases, with 16 bases between them. The CDR3 runs to 16 residues. Germline values: CDR1 LGHNA, CDR2 YSLEER.

The chain employs TRBV7-8 and TRBJ1-5; no definite D call. Germline-derived CDR1 and CDR2 are SGHVS and FQNEAQ. The CDR3 runs 14 residues. V gave up 1 base and J gave up 5 bases, with 9 bases separating them. CDR3 residues: CASSLGTYYQPQHF. CDR3 DNA sequence: TGTGCCAGCAGCTTAGGGACCTACTATCAGCCCCAGCATTTT.

The V gene is TRBV5-6, the J gene TRBJ1-5; D uncertain. Germline-derived CDR1 and CDR2 are SGHDT and YYEEEE. The CDR3 runs 14 residues. The ends were cut back, 0 bases at V and 5 bases at J, with 9 bases in the middle. The DNA of the CDR3 is TGTGCCAGCAGCTTGGGGGCCGGGGATCAGCCCCAGCATTTT. Amino acid sequence: CASSLGAGDQPQHF.

The chain recombines TRBV5-6 with TRBJ2-2; 8 nucleotides line up with TRBD1. V was clipped by 4 bases and J by 6 bases; unmatched bases: 11. Germline CDR1 and CDR2: SGHDT and YYEEEE. The CDR3 covers 16 residues. For the CDR3, the DNA is TGTGCCAGCAGCGGGAGACAGGGGCAATATGCCGGGGAGCTGTTTTTT. Protein sequence: CASSGRQGQYAGELFF.

This rearrangement joins TRBV27 to TRBJ2-7; 10 nucleotides agree with TRBD2. V was pared by 6 bases and J by 7 bases, with 12 bases of the junction left unmatched. The germline gives CDR1 MNHEY, CDR2 SMNVEV (reference sequence). This CDR3 spans 15 amino acids. CDR3 protein: CASSLSGRAWDEQYF. The CDR3 DNA sequence: TGTGCCAGCAGCCTAAGCGGGAGGGCCTGGGATGAGCAGTACTTC.

This chain uses TRBV3-1 (or the pseudogene TRBV3-2) with TRBJ2-1; 8 bases line up with TRBD2. There are 16 residues in the CDR3. V lost 0 bases and J lost 5; bases outside the gene matches: 6. Germline V lookup: CDR1 LGHDT, CDR2 YNNKEL (reference sequence). The CDR3 region is CASSQETLAGHNEQFF. The DNA for the CDR3 is TGTGCCAGCAGCCAAGAGACTTTAGCGGGGCACAATGAGCAGTTCTTC.

The chain employs TRBV12-5 and TRBJ1-5, with 7 bases identical to TRBD1. J lost 6 bases, V lost 6 bases, and 20 bases had no gene match. The germline gives CDR1 LGHNT, CDR2 FRNRAP. The CDR3 has 18 residues. CDR3 residues: CASGDLGQDNDKGQPQHF. The CDR3 region has the DNA TGTGCTAGTGGCGATCTAGGACAGGATAATGACAAAGGTCAGCCCCAGCATTTT.

This chain links TRBV2 with TRBJ2-7; 11 bases map to TRBD2. Trimming at V came to 6 bases and at J to 6 bases, leaving 7 bases not matched to a gene. CDR1 and CDR2 (germline): SNHLY, FYNNEI. This CDR3 has 14 residues. CDR3 residues: CASRRLAGTGEQYF. In DNA, the CDR3 is TGTGCCAGCAGAAGACTAGCGGGGACAGGCGAGCAGTACTTC.